This T cell receptor (beta chain) was sequenced during a study of T-cell memory formation after mild COVID-19. Study at large: In these data, TCR clusters were largely donor specific.

About this clonotype itself: The antigen remains undetermined.

V dropped 6 bases and J dropped 2 bases, with 16 bases sitting between them. The CDR3 loop spans 15 amino acids. Per germline, CDR1 MNHNY and CDR2 SVGAGI (reference sequence). Constant-segment primers and 5'RACE yielded cDNA libraries for TCR alpha and TCR beta, each carrying sample barcodes and UMIs. One entry per CDR3 protein, called by TCRdb with MiXCR from the 5' RACE reads. The sample yields fewer than 400,000 distinct CDR3 sequences, roughly 15% seen once. Findings and caveats of the study: Within pre-infection memory, some responding clones were found, suggesting cross-reactive memory joined.

Sequencing was carried out using PBMCs or a T cell subset sorted from them (not recorded which). The receptor's source is a man younger than 35 who had mild COVID-19 (a few samples of this study predate the infection). Cell type and time point are not known. This rearrangement joins TRBV6-6 to TRBJ1-1; no reliable D call. The CDR3: CASRRDGLINTEAFF. The CDR3 nucleotides read TGTGCCAGCAGACGTGATGGGTTGATTAACACTGAAGCTTTCTTT.